The 4 T cell receptor beta chains below come from one sample, sequenced in a study of T cell responses to AZD1222 COVID-19 vaccine. TCRdb keeps only in-frame clones here, not all; method: immunoSEQ multiplex PCR. The sample lists roughly 100,000 clones, about 88% occurring once. Sequenced material: peripheral blood, taken on day 0 of AZD1222 vaccination. The receptors stem from an adult in good health.

This chain connects TRBV7-9 to TRBJ1-1; 7 nucleotides line up with TRBD1. V gave up 4 bases and J gave up 0 bases; unmatched junction bases: 11. CDR1 and CDR2 from the germline V gene are SEHNR and FQNEAQ (reference sequence). CDR3 length equals 17 residues. The CDR3 DNA follows: TGTGCCAGCAGCTCAAACCCGGGACAGCACATGAACACTGAAGCTTTCTTT. It translates to CASSSNPGQHMNTEAFF. Together with reference TRBV7-9 and TRBJ1-1, the CDR3 gives the full variable domain: DTGVSQNPRHKITKRGQNVTFRCDPISEHNRLYWYRQTLGQGPEFLTYFQNEAQLEKSRLLSDRFSAERPKGSFSTLEIQRTEQGDSAMYLCASSSNPGQHMNTEAFFGQGTRLTVV.

The genes are TRBV19 and TRBJ1-5, with D maybe TRBD1 (5 bases). V lost 3 bases to trimming and J lost 1 base, with 10 bases between them. The germline V gene has CDR1 LNHDA and CDR2 SQIVND (reference sequence). This CDR3 is built from 15 residues. The CDR3 sequence: CASSITGGSNQPQHF. CDR3 coding DNA: TGTGCCAGTAGTATTACGGGGGGAAGCAATCAGCCCCAGCATTTT.

The chain employs TRBV11-1 and TRBJ1-1, with D perhaps matching TRBD1 (5 bases). This CDR3 spans 13 amino acids. The ends were cut back, 4 bases at V and 4 bases at J, with 10 bases in the middle. The germline V gene encodes CDR1 SGHAT and CDR2 FQDESV (reference sequence). The chain's CDR3 is CASSSRRGTEAFF. The CDR3 DNA is TGTGCCAGCAGCTCGAGGAGGGGCACTGAAGCTTTCTTT. Full variable domain (missing parts from reference TRBV11-1 and TRBJ1-1): EAEVAQSPRYKITEKSQAVAFWCDPISGHATLYWYRQILGQGPELLVQFQDESVVDDSQLPKDRFSAERLKGVDSTLKIQPAELGDSAMYLCASSSRRGTEAFFGQGTRLTVV.

The CDR3 sequence: CASSLIPGETQYF. In DNA, the CDR3 is TGTGCCAGCAGTTTAATCCCTGGAGAGACCCAGTACTTC. The chain couples TRBV27 to TRBJ2-5; D gene ambiguous. Germline V gene data show CDR1 as MNHEY and CDR2 as SMNVEV (reference sequence). Deletions cut 2 bases from V and 4 bases from J, with 8 bases between. The CDR3 runs to 13 residues.